The clone carrying this T cell receptor (beta chain) showed up many times. Its antigen is not identified. These data come from a study of human T cells and chemical hapten exposure. Study-wide background: Yields of TCR per sample differed, chiefly owing to small differences in pooled library volume.

Study-wide results and limits: TCRs above 1 in 1000 frequency did not change with DPC sensitization.

The library labeled individual cDNA molecules by adding unique molecular identifiers to them. Authors' analysis steps: Samples held a median of approximately 96,000 TCRs, range about 20,000–700,000. TCRdb used MiXCR to reprocess the RACE reads, holding one entry per CDR3 protein. It is TCRdb's table, rather than the study itself, that gives the V and J calls and clone size. The repertoire consists of 75,000 to 100,000 distinct CDR3 sequences, with about 8.7% occurring once and the leading ten covering 2.5% to 3%. V shed 7 bases and J shed 0 bases, with 5 bases lying between them. Germline V CDR1 and CDR2: SQVTM, ANQGSEA. This CDR3 contains 11 residues. As for time point: healthy volunteer bleed at 2 weeks. Unfractionated whole blood served as the source for total RNA extraction.

The sequencing sample was made of whole blood. The TCR originated in a female donor in good health. Some clones in this sample may be carry-over from other donors' samples. V usage is TRBV29-1 and J usage is TRBJ2-3; D unclear. This chain's CDR3 is CSGDSTDTQYF. For the CDR3, the DNA is TGCAGCGGCGACAGCACAGATACGCAGTATTTT.